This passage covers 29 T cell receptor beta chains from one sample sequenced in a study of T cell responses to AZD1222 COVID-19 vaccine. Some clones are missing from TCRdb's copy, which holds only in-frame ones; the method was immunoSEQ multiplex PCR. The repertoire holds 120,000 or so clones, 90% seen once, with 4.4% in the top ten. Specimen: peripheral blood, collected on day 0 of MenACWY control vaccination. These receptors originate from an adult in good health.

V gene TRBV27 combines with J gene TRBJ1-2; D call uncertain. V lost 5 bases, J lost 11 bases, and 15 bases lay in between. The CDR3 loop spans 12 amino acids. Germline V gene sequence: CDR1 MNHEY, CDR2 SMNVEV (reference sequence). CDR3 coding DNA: TGTGCCAGCAGTCCGATGACCGGAACGTACACCTTC. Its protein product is CASSPMTGTYTF.

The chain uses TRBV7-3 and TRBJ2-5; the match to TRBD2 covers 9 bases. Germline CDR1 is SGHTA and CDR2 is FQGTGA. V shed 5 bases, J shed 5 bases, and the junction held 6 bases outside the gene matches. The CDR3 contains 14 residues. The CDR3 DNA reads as TGTGCCAGCAGCCACCTAGCGGGAAGTGAGACCCAGTACTTC. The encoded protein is CASSHLAGSETQYF. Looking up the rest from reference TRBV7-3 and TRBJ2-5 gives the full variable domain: GAGVSQTPSNKVTEKGKYVELRCDPISGHTALYWYRQSLGQGPEFLIYFQGTGAADDSGLPNDRFFAVRPEGSVSTLKIQRTERGDSAVYLCASSHLAGSETQYFGPGTRLLVL.

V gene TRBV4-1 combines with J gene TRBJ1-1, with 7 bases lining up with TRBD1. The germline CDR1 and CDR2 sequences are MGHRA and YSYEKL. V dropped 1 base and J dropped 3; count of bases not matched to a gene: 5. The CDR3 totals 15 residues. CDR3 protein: CASSQAQGGDTEAFF. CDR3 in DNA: TGCGCCAGCAGCCAAGCCCAGGGGGGGGACACTGAAGCTTTCTTT.

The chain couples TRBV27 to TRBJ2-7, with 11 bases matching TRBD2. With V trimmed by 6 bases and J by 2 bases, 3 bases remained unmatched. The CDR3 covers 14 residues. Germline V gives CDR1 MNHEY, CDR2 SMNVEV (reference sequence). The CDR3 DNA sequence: TGTGCCAGCAGACTAGCGGGAGCACCCTACGAGCAGTACTTC. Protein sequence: CASRLAGAPYEQYF.

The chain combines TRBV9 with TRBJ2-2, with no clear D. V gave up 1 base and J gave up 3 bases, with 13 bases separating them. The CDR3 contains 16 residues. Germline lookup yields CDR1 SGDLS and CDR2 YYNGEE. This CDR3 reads CASSVMPNRHTGELFF. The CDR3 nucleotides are TGTGCCAGCAGCGTAATGCCAAACCGCCACACCGGGGAGCTGTTTTTT.

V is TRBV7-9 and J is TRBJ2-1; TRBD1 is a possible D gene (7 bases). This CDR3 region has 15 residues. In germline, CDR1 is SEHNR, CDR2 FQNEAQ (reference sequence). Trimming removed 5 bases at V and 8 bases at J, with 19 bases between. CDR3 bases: TGTGCCAGCAGCCACCGACAGGGAGGACTTGATGAGCAGTTCTTC. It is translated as CASSHRQGGLDEQFF. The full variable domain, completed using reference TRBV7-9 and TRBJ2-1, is DTGVSQNPRHKITKRGQNVTFRCDPISEHNRLYWYRQTLGQGPEFLTYFQNEAQLEKSRLLSDRFSAERPKGSFSTLEIQRTEQGDSAMYLCASSHRQGGLDEQFFGPGTRLTVL.

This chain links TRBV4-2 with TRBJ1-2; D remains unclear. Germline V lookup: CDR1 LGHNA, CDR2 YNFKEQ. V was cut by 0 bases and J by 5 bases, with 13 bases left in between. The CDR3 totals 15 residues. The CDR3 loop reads CASSQDLAARYGYTF. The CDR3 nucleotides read TGTGCCAGCAGCCAAGATCTGGCAGCTAGATATGGCTACACCTTC.

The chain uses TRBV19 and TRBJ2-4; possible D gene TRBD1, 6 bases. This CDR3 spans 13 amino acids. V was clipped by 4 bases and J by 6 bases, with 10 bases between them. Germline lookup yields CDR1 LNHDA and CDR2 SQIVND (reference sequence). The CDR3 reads CASSRTALNIQYF. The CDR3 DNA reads TGTGCCAGTAGTAGGACAGCCTTAAACATTCAGTACTTC.

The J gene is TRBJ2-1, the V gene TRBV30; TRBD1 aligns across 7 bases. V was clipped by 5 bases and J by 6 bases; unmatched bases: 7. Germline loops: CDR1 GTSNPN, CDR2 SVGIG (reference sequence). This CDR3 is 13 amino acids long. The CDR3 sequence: CAWGPGQSNEQFF. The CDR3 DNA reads TGTGCCTGGGGTCCGGGACAGAGCAATGAGCAGTTCTTC.

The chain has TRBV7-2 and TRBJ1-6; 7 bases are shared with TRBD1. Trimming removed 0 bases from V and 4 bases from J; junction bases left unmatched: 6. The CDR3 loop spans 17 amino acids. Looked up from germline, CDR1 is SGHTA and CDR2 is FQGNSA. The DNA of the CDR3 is TGTGCCAGCAGCTTAGCGGGGACAGCCCTGTATAATTCACCCCTCCACTTT. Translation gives CASSLAGTALYNSPLHF.

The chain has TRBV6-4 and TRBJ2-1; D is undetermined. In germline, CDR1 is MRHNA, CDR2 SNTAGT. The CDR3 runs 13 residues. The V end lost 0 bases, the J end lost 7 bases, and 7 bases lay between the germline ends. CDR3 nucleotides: TGTGCCAGCAGTGACTCATGGGCGAATGAGCAGTTCTTC. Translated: CASSDSWANEQFF.

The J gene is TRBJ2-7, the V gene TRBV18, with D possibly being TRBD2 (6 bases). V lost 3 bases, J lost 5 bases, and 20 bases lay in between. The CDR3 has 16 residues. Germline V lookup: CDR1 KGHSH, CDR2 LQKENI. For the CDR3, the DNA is TGTGCCAGCTCACCTTCCGGGAGTTGGTCCCCCCACGAGCAGTACTTC. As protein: CASSPSGSWSPHEQYF. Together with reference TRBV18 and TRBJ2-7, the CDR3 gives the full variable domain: NAGVMQNPRHLVRRRGQEARLRCSPMKGHSHVYWYRQLPEEGLKFMVYLQKENIIDESGMPKERFSAEFPKEGPSILRIQQVVRGDSAAYFCASSPSGSWSPHEQYFGPGTRLTVT.

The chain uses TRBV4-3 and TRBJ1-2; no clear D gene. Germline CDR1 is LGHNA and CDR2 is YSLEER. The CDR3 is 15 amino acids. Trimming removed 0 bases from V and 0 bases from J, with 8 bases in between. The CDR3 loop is CASSQDRYTNYGYTF. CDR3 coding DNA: TGCGCCAGCAGCCAAGATAGATATACTAACTATGGCTACACCTTC.

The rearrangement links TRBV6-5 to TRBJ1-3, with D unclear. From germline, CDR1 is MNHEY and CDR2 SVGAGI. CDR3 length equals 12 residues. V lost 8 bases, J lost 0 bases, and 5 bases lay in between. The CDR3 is CASSISGNTIYF. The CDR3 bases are TGTGCCAGCTCCATCTCTGGAAACACCATATATTTT.

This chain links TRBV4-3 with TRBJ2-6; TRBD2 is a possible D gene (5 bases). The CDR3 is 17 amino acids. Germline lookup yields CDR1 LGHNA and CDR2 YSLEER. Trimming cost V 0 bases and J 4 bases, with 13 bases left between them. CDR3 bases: TGCGCCAGCAGCCAAGAGGTTCTCCCGGGGGGGGCCAACGTCCTGACTTTC. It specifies CASSQEVLPGGANVLTF.

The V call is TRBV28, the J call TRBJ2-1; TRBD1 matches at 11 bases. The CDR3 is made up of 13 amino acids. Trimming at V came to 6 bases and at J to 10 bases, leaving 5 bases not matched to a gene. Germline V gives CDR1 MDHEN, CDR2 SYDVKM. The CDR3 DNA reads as TGTGCCAGCAGCCCGGGACAGGGGGTCGAGCAGTTCTTC. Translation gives CASSPGQGVEQFF. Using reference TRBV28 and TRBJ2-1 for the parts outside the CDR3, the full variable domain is DVKVTQSSRYLVKRTGEKVFLECVQDMDHENMFWYRQDPGLGLRLIYFSYDVKMKEKGDIPEGYSVSREKKERFSLILESASTNQTSMYLCASSPGQGVEQFFGPGTRLTVL.

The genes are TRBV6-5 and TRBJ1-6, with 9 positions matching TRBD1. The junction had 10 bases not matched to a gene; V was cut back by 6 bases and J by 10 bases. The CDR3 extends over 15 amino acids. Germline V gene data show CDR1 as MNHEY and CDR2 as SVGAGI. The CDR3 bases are TGTGCCAGCAGCCCCGGGACAGGGCGCGGCTCACCCCTCCACTTT. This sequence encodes CASSPGTGRGSPLHF.

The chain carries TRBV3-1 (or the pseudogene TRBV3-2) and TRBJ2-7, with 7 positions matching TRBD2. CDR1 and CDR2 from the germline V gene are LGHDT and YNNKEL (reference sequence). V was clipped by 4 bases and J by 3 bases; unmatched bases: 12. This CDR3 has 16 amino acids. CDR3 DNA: TGTGCCAGCAGCCCCCCCCGGGTTGGCGGGAGCTACGAGCAGTACTTC. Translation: CASSPPRVGGSYEQYF.

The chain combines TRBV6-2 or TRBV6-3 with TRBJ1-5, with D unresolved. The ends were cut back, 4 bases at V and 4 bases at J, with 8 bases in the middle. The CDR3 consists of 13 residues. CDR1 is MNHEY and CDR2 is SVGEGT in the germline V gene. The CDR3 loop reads CASSFARNQPQHF. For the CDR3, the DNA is TGTGCCAGCAGTTTCGCGAGGAATCAGCCCCAGCATTTT.

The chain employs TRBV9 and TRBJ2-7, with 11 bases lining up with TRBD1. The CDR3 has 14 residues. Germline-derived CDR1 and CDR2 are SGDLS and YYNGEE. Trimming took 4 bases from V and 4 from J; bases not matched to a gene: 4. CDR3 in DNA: TGTGCCAGCAGCAAGGACAGGGGGCAGTACGAGCAGTACTTC. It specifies CASSKDRGQYEQYF.

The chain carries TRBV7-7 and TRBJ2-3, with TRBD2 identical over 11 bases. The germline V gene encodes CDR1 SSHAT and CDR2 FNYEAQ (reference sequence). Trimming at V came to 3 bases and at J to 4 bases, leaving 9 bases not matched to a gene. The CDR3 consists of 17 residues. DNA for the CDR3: TGTGCCAGCAGCTTTTGTAGGGCTAGCGGGAGGCCAGATACGCAGTATTTT. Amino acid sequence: CASSFCRASGRPDTQYF.

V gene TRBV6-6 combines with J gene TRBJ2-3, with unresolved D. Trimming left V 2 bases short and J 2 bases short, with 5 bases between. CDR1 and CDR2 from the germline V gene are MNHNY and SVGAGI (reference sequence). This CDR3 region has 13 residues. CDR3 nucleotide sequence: TGTGCCAGCAGTTACCGTAACACAGATACGCAGTATTTT. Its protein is CASSYRNTDTQYF.

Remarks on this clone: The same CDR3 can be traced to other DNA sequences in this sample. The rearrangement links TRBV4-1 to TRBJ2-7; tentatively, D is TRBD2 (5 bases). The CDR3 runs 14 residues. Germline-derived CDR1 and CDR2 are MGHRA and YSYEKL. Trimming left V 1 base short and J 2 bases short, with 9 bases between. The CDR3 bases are TGCGCCAGCAGCCAAGGCCGGGGAACCTACGAGCAGTACTTC. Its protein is CASSQGRGTYEQYF.

CDR3 bases: TGTGCCAGCAGTGAATTCGAGGGGGGCGAGTTCAATGAGCAGTTCTTC. Translated, it gives CASSEFEGGEFNEQFF. The rearrangement joins TRBV6-1 to TRBJ2-1; D may match TRBD1 or TRBD2 (6 bases each). The germline V gene encodes CDR1 MNHNS and CDR2 SASEGT. Trimming stripped 2 bases from V and 6 bases from J, with 17 bases between. The CDR3 runs 16 residues.

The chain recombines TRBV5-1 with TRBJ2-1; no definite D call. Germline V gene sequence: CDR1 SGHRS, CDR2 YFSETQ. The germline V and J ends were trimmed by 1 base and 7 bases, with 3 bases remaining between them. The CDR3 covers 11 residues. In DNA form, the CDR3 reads TGCGCCAGCAGCTTGACGAATGAGCAGTTCTTC. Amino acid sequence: CASSLTNEQFF.

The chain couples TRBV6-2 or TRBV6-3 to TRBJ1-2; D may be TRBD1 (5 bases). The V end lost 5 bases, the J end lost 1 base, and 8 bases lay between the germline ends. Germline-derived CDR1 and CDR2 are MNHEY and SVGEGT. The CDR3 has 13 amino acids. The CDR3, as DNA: TGTGCCAGCAGTCGCGACAGTAACTATGGCTACACCTTC. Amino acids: CASSRDSNYGYTF.

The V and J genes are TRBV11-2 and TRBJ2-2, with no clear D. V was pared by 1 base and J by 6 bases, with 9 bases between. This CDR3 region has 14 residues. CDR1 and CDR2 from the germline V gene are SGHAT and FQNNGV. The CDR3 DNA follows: TGTGCCAGCAGCTTAGGATCTAGGTCCGGGGAGCTGTTTTTT. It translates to CASSLGSRSGELFF. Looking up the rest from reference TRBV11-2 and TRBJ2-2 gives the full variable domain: EAGVAQSPRYKIIEKRQSVAFWCNPISGHATLYWYQQILGQGPKLLIQFQNNGVVDDSQLPKDRFSAERLKGVDSTLKIQPAKLEDSAVYLCASSLGSRSGELFFGEGSRLTVL.

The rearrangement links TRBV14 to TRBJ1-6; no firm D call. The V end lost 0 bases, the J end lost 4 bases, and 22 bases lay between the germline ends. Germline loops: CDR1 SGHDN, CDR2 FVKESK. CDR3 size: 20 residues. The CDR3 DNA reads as TGTGCCAGCAGCCAAGATTCGCCCGCCCCAGGAATAAAATATAATTCACCCCTCCACTTT. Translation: CASSQDSPAPGIKYNSPLHF.

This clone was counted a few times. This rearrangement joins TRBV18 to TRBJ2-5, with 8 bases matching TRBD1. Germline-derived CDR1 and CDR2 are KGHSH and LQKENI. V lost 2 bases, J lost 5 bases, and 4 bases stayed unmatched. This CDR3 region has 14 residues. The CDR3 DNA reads TGTGCCAGCTCACCAGGACAGGGAAGGGAGACCCAGTACTTC. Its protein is CASSPGQGRETQYF.